The next 16 T cell receptor beta chains were all read from a single sample in a study of blood T cell repertoires in COVID-19. The repertoire was sequenced with immunoSEQ multiplex PCR; TCRdb's copy has only in-frame clones and lacks some. The table shows around 340,000 clones, with 75% to 90% occurring only once. The specimen was peripheral blood. Receptors were obtained from a woman aged 60-75 years with COVID-19, enrolled during active disease.

This rearrangement joins TRBV29-1 to TRBJ1-2, with D perhaps matching TRBD1 (5 bases). The CDR3 consists of 14 residues. V lost 4 bases to trimming and J lost 7 bases, with 19 bases between them. CDR1 is SQVTM and CDR2 is ANQGSEA in the germline V gene. CDR3 region: CSVADHPGDGGYTF. CDR3 DNA sequence: TGCAGCGTTGCCGACCACCCGGGGGATGGTGGCTACACCTTC.

This chain joins TRBV2 and TRBJ2-5; D is unresolved. The CDR3 has 13 residues. CDR1 is SNHLY and CDR2 is FYNNEI in the germline V gene. The V end was cut by 4 bases, the J end by 5 bases, with 11 bases between. CDR3 in amino acids: CASSGIGGETQYF. The CDR3 bases are TGTGCCAGCAGTGGGATCGGCGGCGAGACCCAGTACTTC.

The J gene is TRBJ1-1, the V gene TRBV7-3; 7 nucleotides match TRBD1. The V segment lost 2 bases and the J segment 1 base; nucleotides outside the gene matches: 10. This CDR3 is built from 17 residues. Germline CDR1 reads SGHTA; CDR2 reads FQGTGA. CDR3 in amino acids: CASSLLAGGRRNTEAFF. Here the CDR3 DNA reads TGTGCCAGCAGCTTATTGGCAGGGGGTAGGAGGAACACTGAAGCTTTCTTT.

V usage is TRBV4-3 and J usage is TRBJ2-1; 10 bases are shared with TRBD2. The CDR3 spans 17 residues. Trimming at V came to 1 base and at J to 3 bases, leaving 6 bases not matched to a gene. In germline, CDR1 is LGHNA, CDR2 YSLEER. The CDR3 nucleotides are TGCGCCAGCAGCCAAGTCCAGCGGGGGGGCTTCTACAATGAGCAGTTCTTC. This translates into CASSQVQRGGFYNEQFF.

The V call is TRBV5-5, the J call TRBJ2-3; TRBD1 matches at 8 bases. Unmatched junction bases numbered 6, after V lost 2 bases and J lost 1 base. Germline CDR1 reads SGHKS; CDR2 reads YYEKEE (reference sequence). This CDR3 has 16 amino acids. CDR3 nucleotides: TGTGCCAGCAGCTTCTTAGGACAGGGAGGCACAGATACGCAGTATTTT. This gives the protein CASSFLGQGGTDTQYF.

The V call is TRBV7-8, the J call TRBJ2-7; 9 bases line up with TRBD1. The V gene end was trimmed by 5 bases and the J gene end by 3 bases; junction bases not matched to a gene: 8. The length of the CDR3 is 15 residues. Germline CDR1 and CDR2: SGHVS and FQNEAQ. CDR3 sequence: CASSRGTGPRYEQYF. DNA for the CDR3: TGTGCCAGCAGCCGTGGGACAGGGCCTCGCTACGAGCAGTACTTC.

The J gene is TRBJ1-4, the V gene TRBV9, with TRBD1 as a possible D gene (6 bases). The germline V and J ends were trimmed by 3 bases and 7 bases, with 25 bases remaining between them. CDR1 SGDLS and CDR2 YYNGEE come from the germline V gene. This CDR3 has 18 residues. The CDR3 spells CASSASWDNNFGPEKLFF. The CDR3 nucleotides are TGTGCCAGCAGCGCGAGCTGGGACAATAATTTCGGTCCTGAAAAACTGTTTTTT.

The V call is TRBV7-8, the J call TRBJ1-1, with a tentative D call TRBD1 (6 bases). The germline V gene has CDR1 SGHVS and CDR2 FQNEAQ. This CDR3 has 13 amino acids. Trimming removed 2 bases at V and 10 bases at J, with 14 bases between. As DNA, the CDR3 is TGTGCCAGCAGCTTACAAGACAGGTTAGCAGCTTTCTTT. Its translation: CASSLQDRLAAFF.

This clone was seen just once. The CDR3 spells CASSPPGTAPSGEQYF. As DNA, the CDR3 is TGTGCCAGCTCACCCCCTGGGACAGCCCCCTCAGGCGAGCAGTACTTC. The genes are TRBV18 and TRBJ2-7; 7 bases are a match to TRBD1. After removal of 3 bases from V and 6 bases from J, the junction contained 14 bases not matched to a gene. This CDR3 region has 16 residues. Germline V CDR1 and CDR2: KGHSH, LQKENI.

The rearrangement links TRBV18 to TRBJ2-5; D is possibly TRBD2 (6 bases). The CDR3 sequence is 15 residues long. Germline V gives CDR1 KGHSH, CDR2 LQKENI. Trimming pared 1 base from V and 0 bases from J, leaving 9 bases between. Here the CDR3 reads CASSPQWGDQETQYF. CDR3 DNA sequence: TGTGCCAGCTCACCACAATGGGGGGACCAAGAGACCCAGTACTTC.

The chain uses TRBV6-1 and TRBJ2-2, with TRBD1 as a possible D gene (6 bases). Trimming pared 0 bases from V and 7 bases from J, leaving 9 bases between. Germline assignment: CDR1 MNHNS and CDR2 SASEGT. The CDR3 spans 14 residues. This CDR3 reads CASSEAQGIGELFF. CDR3 DNA sequence: TGTGCCAGCAGTGAAGCACAGGGTATCGGGGAGCTGTTTTTT.

V gene TRBV4-2 combines with J gene TRBJ2-7, with TRBD1 identical over 8 bases. Germline lookup yields CDR1 LGHNA and CDR2 YNFKEQ. The CDR3 covers 15 residues. V was pared by 0 bases and J by 3 bases, with 4 bases of the junction left unmatched. DNA for the CDR3: TGTGCCAGCAGCCAAGAAGGACAGGGTATCTACGAGCAGTACTTC. Translating it yields CASSQEGQGIYEQYF.

The chain joins TRBV5-4 to TRBJ1-1; TRBD1 matches 8 bases. The CDR3 length is 14 residues. The germline gives CDR1 SGHNT, CDR2 YYREEE (reference sequence). V gave up 4 bases and J gave up 6 bases; unmatched junction bases: 8. CDR3 sequence: CASSGGQVIPEAFF. The CDR3 bases are TGTGCCAGCAGCGGGGGACAGGTAATCCCTGAAGCTTTCTTT.

J is TRBJ1-4 and V is TRBV6-5, with a possible D match to TRBD1 (5 bases). V was shortened by 5 bases and J by 5 bases, with 9 bases between the two germline ends. This CDR3 comprises 13 residues. CDR1 MNHEY and CDR2 SVGAGI come from the germline V gene. CDR3 protein: CASSRAGNEKLFF. As DNA, the CDR3 is TGTGCCAGCAGTCGAGCAGGGAATGAAAAACTGTTTTTT.

V is TRBV7-3 and J is TRBJ1-2; a weak D match, TRBD1 (5 bases). Per germline, CDR1 SGHTA and CDR2 FQGTGA. The CDR3 loop spans 16 amino acids. Trimming cost V 0 bases and J 6 bases, with 17 bases left between them. The CDR3 bases are TGTGCCAGCAGCTTAACGCCAGGGCATCAAGTGGATGGCTACACCTTC. Translated: CASSLTPGHQVDGYTF.

V is TRBV9 and J is TRBJ2-3; TRBD2 matches at 7 bases. With V trimmed by 4 bases and J by 3 bases, 8 bases remained unmatched. The CDR3 sequence is 15 residues long. Germline CDR1 reads SGDLS; CDR2 reads YYNGEE. The CDR3 is CASSPGTIETDTQYF. In nucleotides, the CDR3 is TGTGCCAGCAGCCCCGGGACTATCGAAACAGATACGCAGTATTTT.